Here is one T cell receptor (beta chain) with its context. The time point is: late/post reinfection, 12 to 24 weeks after detection. TCR sequencing was done directly ex vivo on sorted cells, without expansion in vitro. Total naive CD8 T cells were sorted as viable CD3+ CD8+ CD45RO- cells from a couple of donors. The data were produced by immunoSEQ multiplex PCR, yet TCRdb's version contains in-frame clones alone and is incomplete. The sample contains thousands of clones, approximately 88% of which appear only once. This sample is part of a study of memory CD8 T cells in hepatitis C reinfection. Study at large: A couple of donors cleared primary HCV but became chronic after reinfection. HCV reinfection: RNA-positive following two negative tests at least 60 days apart.

This CDR3 spans 14 amino acids. V dropped 3 bases and J dropped 4 bases, with 16 bases sitting between them. Germline V gene data show CDR1 as SQVTM and CDR2 as ANQGSEA. This clonotype was sampled from a man over 45 with hepatitis C virus infection. The gene calls are TRBV29-1 and TRBJ2-7; possible D gene TRBD1, 5 bases. Specimen: naive CD8+ T cells sorted from blood. The CDR3 loop reads CSVEVKGLGYEQYF. The CDR3 bases are TGCAGCGTTGAGGTAAAGGGGTTAGGTTACGAGCAGTACTTC.